This TCR beta chain was captured by sequencing in a study of CD8 T cells in ankylosing spondylitis. Study-level points and caveats: CD8+ disease-linked clones were present at relatively low frequencies in blood. Reportedly, significant enrichment of disease-linked clones occurred in matched ankylosing spondylitis synovial fluid. Made up of about eight highly homologous variants, a TCR beta motif appeared characteristic of ankylosing spondylitis blood.

In its sample, this clonotype was seen a few times. The antigen is undetermined. The length of the CDR3 is 16 residues. Germline CDR1 MNHEY, CDR2 SVGAGI. V shed 4 bases and J shed 6 bases, with 22 bases lying between them. A quantitative 5'-RACE method, one with molecular barcodes, was used to make TCR beta libraries. TCRdb fed the 5' RACE reads into MiXCR, producing one record per CDR3 protein. This table holds 700,000 to 1,000,000 distinct CDR3 sequences, about 11% found once. This chain links TRBV6-5 with TRBJ2-7; D tentatively reads TRBD1 or TRBD2 (7 bases each). The receptor was isolated from a male donor with ankylosing spondylitis. Source material: blood, either unsorted or a sorted T cell fraction (not recorded which). The chain's CDR3 is CASSLKGGGRGAEQYF. CDR3 sequence (DNA): TGTGCCAGCAGTTTAAAAGGCGGGGGCAGGGGGGCCGAGCAGTACTTC.